This T cell receptor (beta chain) derives from a study of CD8 T cells in Susac syndrome. RNA was extracted with the RNeasy kit, and a quantity of about 0.5 to 1 ug was reverse transcribed using random hexamers. Amplification of the TCR beta CDR3 was carried out by immunoSEQ multiplex PCR, which spanned a total of 54 Vbeta and 13 Jbeta segments. TCRdb re-analysed the immunoSEQ multiplex PCR reads in MiXCR, keeping a single row per CDR3 protein. This sample has about 150,000 distinct CDR3 sequences, with just under 95% found just once. With 5 bases clipped from V and 0 bases from J, the junction kept 3 bases outside the gene matches. The CDR3 has 13 residues. CDR1 and CDR2 (germline): SQVTM, ANQGSEA.

V is TRBV29-1 and J is TRBJ1-2; 7 positions agree with TRBD1. The TCR sequence derives from a human donor with multiple sclerosis. The specimen was CD8+ T cells from PBMCs. For the CDR3, the DNA is TGCAGCGTTTATACAGGGGCTAACTATGGCTACACCTTC. Amino acids: CSVYTGANYGYTF. Supplemented by reference TRBV29-1 and TRBJ1-2, the full variable domain reads SAVISQKPSRDICQRGTSLTIQCQVDSQVTMMFWYRQQPGQSLTLIATANQGSEATYESGFVIDKFPISRPNLTFSTLTVSNMSPEDSSIYLCSVYTGANYGYTFGSGTRLTVV.